This T cell receptor (beta chain) was captured in a study of T cell repertoires in cytomegalovirus infection. Study information: Newly reported HLA-C-restricted and thoroughly characterized HLA-B-restricted CMV epitopes were employed. An indication of both CMV infection and matching HLA type came from public TCR beta signatures. Findings and limits, study-wide: Ex vivo, HLA-C-restricted CMV-specific TCR beta clonotypes prevailed over the rest of the response.

TCRdb passed the reads through MiXCR, listing each CDR3 protein once. In the table there are about 770,000 distinct CDR3 sequences, 25% to 35% of which are singletons. This clonotype came up many times. Its antigen is undetermined. Sample: cultured CD8+ T cells from PBMCs, taken from culture after CMV antigen stimulation. The receptor was isolated from a human donor in good health (CMV status not recorded). Some clones in this sample may be carry-over from other donors' samples.

CDR3 region: CASSPGLAASYEQYV. CDR3 nucleotide sequence: TGTGCCAGCAGCCCGGGACTAGCGGCCTCCTACGAGCAGTACGTC. V gene TRBV7-6 combines with J gene TRBJ2-7; 11 bases map to TRBD2. V lost 5 bases and J lost 0; bases outside the gene matches: 3. CDR3 length: 15 residues. Germline CDR1 is SGHVS and CDR2 is FNYEAQ.